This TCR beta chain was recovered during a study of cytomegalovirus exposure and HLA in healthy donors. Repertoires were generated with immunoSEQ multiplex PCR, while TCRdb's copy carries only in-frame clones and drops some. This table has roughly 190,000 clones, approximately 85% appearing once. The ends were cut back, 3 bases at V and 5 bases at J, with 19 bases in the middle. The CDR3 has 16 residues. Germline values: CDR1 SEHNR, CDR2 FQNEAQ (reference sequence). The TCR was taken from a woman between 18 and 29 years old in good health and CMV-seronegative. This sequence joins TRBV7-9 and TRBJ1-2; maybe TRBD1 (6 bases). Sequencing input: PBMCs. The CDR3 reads CASSLGARQPPYGYTF. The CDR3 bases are TGTGCCAGCAGCTTGGGGGCCCGACAGCCACCGTATGGCTACACCTTC.